This T cell receptor (beta chain) was profiled in a study of blood T cell repertoires in COVID-19. Study details: T cells, B-cell-depleted T cells, or PBMCs provided the cDNA or gDNA that served as material.

Under the authors' procedure: Scientists estimated how many nucleated cells there were by amplifying reference gene primers. This table comes from immunoSEQ multiplex PCR, and its TCRdb copy is limited to in-frame clones, with some not included. V, J and clone size derive from that table, while D and trimming were established from the DNA sequence. The table includes about 120,000 clones, roughly 80% detected once. The CDR3 runs to 15 residues. V lost 8 bases and J lost 0, with 14 bases in between. The V gene's germline CDR1 is LGHNA and CDR2 YNFKEQ. Sequencing used peripheral blood. J is TRBJ1-3 and V is TRBV4-2; D might be TRBD1 (5 bases). The receptor was isolated from a man aged 65-85 years with acute or convalescent COVID-19. CDR3 in DNA: TGTGCCAGCTCCTGGGGGGGAGACTCTGGAAACACCATATATTTT. This codes for CASSWGGDSGNTIYF.